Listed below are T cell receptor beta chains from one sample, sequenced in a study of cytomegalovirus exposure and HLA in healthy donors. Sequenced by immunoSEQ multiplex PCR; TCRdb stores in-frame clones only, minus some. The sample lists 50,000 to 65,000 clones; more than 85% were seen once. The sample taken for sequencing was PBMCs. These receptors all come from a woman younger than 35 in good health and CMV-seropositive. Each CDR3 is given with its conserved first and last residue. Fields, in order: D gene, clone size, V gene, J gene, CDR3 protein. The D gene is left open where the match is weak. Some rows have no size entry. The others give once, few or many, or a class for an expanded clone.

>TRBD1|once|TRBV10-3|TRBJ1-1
CAISESGDRVDAEAFF
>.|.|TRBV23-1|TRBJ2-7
CASRGPPGCYEQYF
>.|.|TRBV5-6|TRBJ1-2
CASSLAVWSGSGYTF
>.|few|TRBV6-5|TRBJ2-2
CASSSPGSPKAGELFF
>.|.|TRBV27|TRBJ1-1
CASSLSRDYTEAFF
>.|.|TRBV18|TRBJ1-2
CASSPGQRNGYTF
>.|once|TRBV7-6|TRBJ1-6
CASSLVGGYNSPLHF
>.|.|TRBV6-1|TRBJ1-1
CVSWKGTEAFF
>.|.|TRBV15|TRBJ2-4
CATSPQAGAKNIQYF
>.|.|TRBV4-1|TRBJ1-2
CASSDAGGRRGYTF
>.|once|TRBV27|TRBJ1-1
CASSTYLHRYEAFF